The rows below give T cell receptor beta chains drawn from one sample of a study of OX40 agonist ivuxolimab in advanced cancers. Sequencing used immunoSEQ multiplex PCR; TCRdb keeps in-frame clones, though not all of them. This table holds about 21,000 clones, 75% to 85% found once. Here the sequenced sample was CD4+ or CD8+ T cells sorted from blood, taken in a trial of the OX40 agonist ivuxolimab. The receptors derive from an adult with an advanced solid tumor such as melanoma, head and neck, liver or kidney cancer. Both conserved end residues are part of each CDR3. The order of the fields is clone size, V gene, J gene, D gene, CDR3 DNA, CDR3 protein. D genes are given only for firm matches. Clone size appears in some rows only: once, few, many, or a class for an expanded clone.

NA	TRBV6-5	TRBJ1-5	NA	TGTGCCAGCAGGTCAGGGCCCAATCAGCCCCAGCATTTT	CASRSGPNQPQHF
NA	TRBV29-1	TRBJ1-2	TRBD1	TGCAGCGTTTTGGACAGGGGGAGAGATGGCTACACCTTC	CSVLDRGRDGYTF
few	TRBV10-3	TRBJ1-1	NA	TGTGCCATCAGGGCGACAGGTATGAACACTGAAGCTTTCTTT	CAIRATGMNTEAFF
NA	TRBV6-5	TRBJ1-2	NA	TGTGCCAGCACCAAACAGGATAACTATGGCTACACCTTC	CASTKQDNYGYTF
NA	TRBV11-2	TRBJ2-1	NA	TGTGCCAGCAGCTATGGGGGGACTCCTCTCGAGGAGCAGTTCTTC	CASSYGGTPLEEQFF
NA	TRBV5-1	TRBJ1-6	NA	TGCGCCAGCAGCTTCGGGACACTCCAGTCACCCCTCCACTTT	CASSFGTLQSPLHF
NA	TRBV11-2	TRBJ1-4	NA	TGTGCCAGCAGCCCCAAGGCAGGGAAAAAACTGTTTTTT	CASSPKAGKKLFF
NA	TRBV6-1	TRBJ2-7	NA	TGTGCCAGCAGTGGGGACGTCCGCTCCTACGAGCAGTACTTC	CASSGDVRSYEQYF
few	TRBV18	TRBJ1-1	NA	TGTGCCAGCTCACCACCAGGGGCCACTGAAGCTTTCTTT	CASSPPGATEAFF
NA	TRBV2	TRBJ2-3	NA	TGTGCCAGCAGTGAAGGAATGACCACAGATACGCAGTATTTT	CASSEGMTTDTQYF
NA	TRBV6-6	TRBJ1-1	NA	TGTGCCAGCAGTTACTCGACAGGCAACACTGAAGCTTTCTTT	CASSYSTGNTEAFF
NA	TRBV6-6	TRBJ2-3	NA	TGTGCCAGCAGCCGGCAGGGAAGCACAGATACGCAGTATTTT	CASSRQGSTDTQYF
once	TRBV6-5	TRBJ1-1	NA	TGTGCCAGCAGTCAGTTGAGAGCTGAAGCTTTCTTT	CASSQLRAEAFF
NA	TRBV7-8	TRBJ2-3	TRBD2	TGTGCCAGCAGCCCTCGCTGGGGGACTAGGGGTCCCTCTAGCACAGATACGCAGTATTTT	CASSPRWGTRGPSSTDTQYF
NA	TRBV27	TRBJ1-6	TRBD1	TGTGCCAGCAGTCCTAGGCGGACAGGAGGGTATAATTCACCCCTCCACTTT	CASSPRRTGGYNSPLHF
NA	TRBV10-3	TRBJ1-2	NA	TGTGCCATCAGTGACCCCCGGGCAGGTTACTATGGCTACACCTTC	CAISDPRAGYYGYTF
once	TRBV6-1	TRBJ2-1	TRBD2	TGTGCCAATTCTCGGGCGGGGGGGTACAATGAGCAGTTCTTC	CANSRAGGYNEQFF
NA	TRBV25-1	TRBJ1-6	NA	TGTGCCAGCAGTGAAGGGTATAATTCACCCCTCCACTTT	CASSEGYNSPLHF
NA	TRBV7-3	TRBJ2-7	TRBD1	TGTGCCAGCAGCTTAGCGACAGGGCGCTCCTACGAGCAGTACTTC	CASSLATGRSYEQYF
NA	TRBV21-1	TRBJ2-3	NA	TGTGCCAGCAGCAAATCGGGAGGCACAGATACGCAGTATTTT	CASSKSGGTDTQYF
NA	TRBV5-6	TRBJ2-4	NA	TGTGCCAGCACCACTTTGGGGCCTACCCTAGCCAAAAACATTCAGTACTTC	CASTTLGPTLAKNIQYF
once	TRBV7-2	TRBJ1-1	NA	TGTGCCAGCAGTTGGACAGATCAGAACACTGAAGCTTTCTTT	CASSWTDQNTEAFF
NA	TRBV5-1	TRBJ2-3	TRBD2	TGCGCCAGCAGCTCTAGGACTAGCGGGGGGGCAGATACGCAGTATTTT	CASSSRTSGGADTQYF
NA	TRBV7-9	TRBJ1-4	NA	TGTGCCAGCAGCCTTCCTCCCGGACAAACTAATGAAAAACTGTTTTTT	CASSLPPGQTNEKLFF
NA	TRBV7-9	TRBJ1-6	NA	TGTGCCAGCAGCTTAGTAGCAACACAAAATTCACCCCTCCACTTT	CASSLVATQNSPLHF
NA	TRBV6-5	TRBJ2-3	TRBD1	TGTGCCAGCAGTTACTGGGGACAGGGGCGTTCAGATACGCAGTATTTT	CASSYWGQGRSDTQYF
NA	TRBV10-2	TRBJ2-1	TRBD2	TGCGCCAGCAGAACTAGCGGGGGTGGCAATGAGCAGTTCTTC	CASRTSGGGNEQFF
large	TRBV19	TRBJ1-4	NA	TGTGCCAGTAGTATAGACGGGGCGACCCGTGGGAAACTGTTTTTT	CASSIDGATRGKLFF
NA	TRBV5-5	TRBJ2-1	TRBD2	TGTGCCAGCAGCTTTTCCAGCGGGGATATATGGGAGCAGTTCTTC	CASSFSSGDIWEQFF
NA	TRBV7-2	TRBJ1-1	NA	TGTGCCAGCAGCTTAGATTGGGGAAATCGGAACACTGAAGCTTTCTTT	CASSLDWGNRNTEAFF
few	TRBV6-1	TRBJ2-7	TRBD2	TGTGCCAGCGGGGGGGTTTTGCGCTACGAGCAGTACTTC	CASGGVLRYEQYF
once	TRBV18	TRBJ2-2	TRBD2	TGTGCCAGCTCACCACCGGTCAGGCGGGGGGTCGCGGCCACCGGGGAGCTGTTTTTT	CASSPPVRRGVAATGELFF
NA	TRBV5-1	TRBJ2-2	TRBD2	TGCGCCAGCAGCCTTTTAGCGGGGGGGCCCACCGGGGAGCTGTTTTTT	CASSLLAGGPTGELFF
NA	TRBV11-2	TRBJ2-4	TRBD1	TGTGCCAGCAGCGCGGTACAGGGGGCGAAAGAAAACATTCAGTACTTC	CASSAVQGAKENIQYF
few	TRBV5-6	TRBJ1-6	TRBD1	TGTGCCAGCAGCTGGGGCCGGGACAGCTCACCCCTCCACTTT	CASSWGRDSSPLHF
NA	TRBV7-9	TRBJ1-2	NA	TGTGCCAGCAGCTCAATGGGTTCTAACTATGGCTACACCTTC	CASSSMGSNYGYTF
NA	TRBV29-1	TRBJ2-3	NA	TGCAGCGCCGAAGCTCGTTCTTGGCAGCGAACGCAGTATTTT	CSAEARSWQRTQYF
medium-sized	TRBV19	TRBJ2-1	TRBD1	TGTGCCAGTAGTAAGACAGGGGGCGGTTACAATGAGCAGTTCTTC	CASSKTGGGYNEQFF
NA	TRBV7-2	TRBJ2-1	NA	TGTGCCAGCAGCTTGTACCCTTTTGGGCAGGGCGGGTTGGCGGATGAGCAGTTCTTC	CASSLYPFGQGGLADEQFF
NA	TRBV5-1	TRBJ2-2	NA	TGCGCCAGCAGCCCAACGACAGGTCGTAACACCGGGGAGCTGTTTTTT	CASSPTTGRNTGELFF
NA	TRBV6-1	TRBJ2-7	TRBD1	TGTGCCAGCAGTGAGACAGGGCGTGTCGAGCAGTACTTC	CASSETGRVEQYF
NA	TRBV19	TRBJ1-1	NA	TGTGCCAGTTCGGTTGGGGGTCTGGACACTGAAGCTTTCTTT	CASSVGGLDTEAFF
few	TRBV5-8	TRBJ2-4	NA	TGTGCCAGCAGCGGGGGTGGCGCCAAAAACATTCAGTACTTC	CASSGGGAKNIQYF
NA	TRBV7-9	TRBJ2-2	TRBD2	TGTGCCAGCACCCTACGCGGCGGGGGGGCCGTCGGGGAGCTGTTTTTT	CASTLRGGGAVGELFF
NA	TRBV7-3	TRBJ2-3	NA	TGTGCCAGCAGCTTGGGAGCAGCCACAGATACGCAGTATTTT	CASSLGAATDTQYF
medium-sized	TRBV5-5	TRBJ2-7	TRBD1	TGTGCCAGCAGCCCCGTGACAGGGGCGGTCTACGAGCAGTACTTC	CASSPVTGAVYEQYF
NA	TRBV30	TRBJ2-7	TRBD1	TGTGCCTGGAGCCAAGGCTGGGACAGCTCCTACGAGCAGTACTTC	CAWSQGWDSSYEQYF
NA	TRBV19	TRBJ1-2	NA	TGTGCCAGTAGTATAGACCTACCGACAAGCGGCTACACCTTC	CASSIDLPTSGYTF
NA	TRBV5-6	TRBJ1-3	NA	TGTGCCAGCAGCGAAGGCTGGGGAACCATATATTTT	CASSEGWGTIYF
NA	TRBV5-4	TRBJ2-1	TRBD1	TGTGCCAGCAGCTTGGGACAGGGGGTCTCCTACAATGAGCAGTTCTTC	CASSLGQGVSYNEQFF